This T cell receptor beta chain was observed in a study of cytomegalovirus exposure and HLA in healthy donors. In the PCR, 60 Vbeta and 13 Jbeta primers were used. Here immunoSEQ multiplex PCR was the method, and the copy in TCRdb shows in-frame clones only, minus some. The repertoire holds approximately 74,000 clones, with approximately 80% as singletons. Germline V gene sequence: CDR1 SNHLY, CDR2 FYNNEI. J was trimmed by 4 bases and V by 8 bases; bases with no gene match: 11. The CDR3 runs to 15 residues. Sequenced: PBMCs. The sequence came from a woman aged 25 to 39 in good health and CMV-seronegative. The gene calls are TRBV2 and TRBJ2-3; 8 positions agree with TRBD2. CDR3 in amino acids: CASVGTSVFPDTQYF. The CDR3 bases are TGTGCCAGCGTTGGGACTAGTGTATTTCCAGATACGCAGTATTTT.